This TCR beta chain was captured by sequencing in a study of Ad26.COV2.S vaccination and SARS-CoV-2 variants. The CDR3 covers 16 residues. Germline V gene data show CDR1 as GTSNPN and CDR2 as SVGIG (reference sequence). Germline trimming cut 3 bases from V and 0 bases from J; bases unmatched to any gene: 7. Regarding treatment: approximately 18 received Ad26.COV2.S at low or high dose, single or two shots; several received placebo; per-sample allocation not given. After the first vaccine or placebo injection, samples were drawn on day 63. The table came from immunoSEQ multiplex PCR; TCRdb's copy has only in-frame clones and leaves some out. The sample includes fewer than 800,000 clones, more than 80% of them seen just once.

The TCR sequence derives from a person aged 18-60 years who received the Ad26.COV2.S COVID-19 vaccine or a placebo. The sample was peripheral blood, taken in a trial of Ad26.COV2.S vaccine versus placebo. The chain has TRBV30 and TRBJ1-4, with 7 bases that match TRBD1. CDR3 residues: CAWRTGQIATNEKLFF. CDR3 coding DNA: TGTGCCTGGAGAACGGGACAGATTGCAACTAATGAAAAACTGTTTTTT.